The clone carrying this T cell receptor beta chain was observed a handful of times. Its matching antigen is unknown. Blood sampling was done at baseline, cycle 4 day 1, and cycle 7 day 1. Germline CDR1 SGHNT, CDR2 YYREEE (reference sequence). The CDR3 spans 12 residues. The ends were cut back, 3 bases at V and 4 bases at J, with 7 bases in the middle. TCRdb's copy holds only in-frame clones and misses some; the assay was immunoSEQ multiplex PCR. Among 70,000 to 80,000 clones listed, 75% to 95% were seen once. This entry belongs to a study of OX40 agonist ivuxolimab in advanced cancers. About the research overall: Subjects had a mean age of around 63 years, with a range of 23 to 79; less than 90% were male. Prior therapy, whether anti-PD-1, anti-PD-L1 or anti-CTLA-4, was allowed, and 40% had some. General study points: Patients who responded partially at 0.1-3.0 mg/kg showed clonal expansion ranking among the lowest.

This TCR came from an adult with an advanced solid tumor such as melanoma, head and neck, liver or kidney cancer. This chain joins TRBV5-4 and TRBJ1-1; D call uncertain. Material: CD4+ or CD8+ T cells sorted from blood, obtained in a trial of the OX40 agonist ivuxolimab. The CDR3 protein is CASSYWSTEAFF. The CDR3 nucleotides read TGTGCCAGCAGCTATTGGAGCACTGAAGCTTTCTTT.